The 27 T cell receptor beta chains below all came from one sample that was sequenced in a study of T cell responses to AZD1222 COVID-19 vaccine. Clones were read by immunoSEQ multiplex PCR, and TCRdb kept only the in-frame ones, dropping some. The profile shows about 180,000 clones, approximately 94% of them singletons. Sample: peripheral blood, taken 28 days after the second AZD1222 dose. These TCRs come from an adult who received the AZD1222 COVID-19 vaccine.

The chain is built from TRBV5-1 and TRBJ1-2, with no clear D. CDR1 and CDR2 from the germline V gene are SGHRS and YFSETQ. Trimming stripped 1 base from V and 3 bases from J, with 7 bases between. The CDR3 is made up of 13 amino acids. CDR3 DNA: TGCGCCAGCAGCTTGTACGGGGACTATGGCTACACCTTC. Its translation is CASSLYGDYGYTF.

The chain links TRBV28 to TRBJ1-2, with 10 bases that match TRBD1. There are 16 residues in the CDR3. The germline V gene encodes CDR1 MDHEN and CDR2 SYDVKM. V was clipped by 2 bases and J by 7 bases; unmatched bases: 10. The CDR3 nucleotides read TGTGCCAGCAGTTTAACCCCGACAGGGGGCGCGGCTGGCTACACCTTC. It codes for CASSLTPTGGAAGYTF.

V gene TRBV6-5 combines with J gene TRBJ1-5; D not resolved. The CDR3 length is 13 residues. Trimming shortened V by 4 bases and J by 4 bases, and 8 bases separated the two germline ends. Germline CDR1 MNHEY, CDR2 SVGAGI. The CDR3 DNA sequence: TGTGCCAGCAGTTCGGACCGTAATCAGCCCCAGCATTTT. Residues: CASSSDRNQPQHF.

V is TRBV6-4 and J is TRBJ2-2; 11 bases match TRBD1. The CDR3 spans 14 residues. Germline V gene data show CDR1 as MRHNA and CDR2 as SNTAGT. The V and J ends lost 3 bases and 6 bases, in that order; junction bases with no gene match: 0. The CDR3 here is CASSEDRGPGELFF. CDR3 in DNA: TGTGCCAGCAGTGAGGACAGGGGGCCCGGGGAGCTGTTTTTT.

The gene calls are TRBV2 and TRBJ1-3; D gene uncertain. Deletions cut 9 bases from V and 0 bases from J, with 15 bases between. Germline V CDR1 and CDR2: SNHLY, FYNNEI. CDR3 length: 15 residues. The CDR3: CASLGRVFSGNTIYF. The CDR3 DNA reads as TGTGCCAGTCTCGGAAGGGTTTTCTCTGGAAACACCATATATTTT.

This clone was recorded only once. The rearrangement links TRBV5-1 to TRBJ1-5; D is possibly TRBD1 (5 bases). V was trimmed by 0 bases and J by 6 bases, leaving 10 bases between them. Germline CDR1 and CDR2: SGHRS and YFSETQ. The CDR3 is made up of 14 amino acids. This chain's CDR3 is CASSLGSGGQPQHF. DNA for the CDR3: TGCGCCAGCAGCTTGGGGTCGGGGGGTCAGCCCCAGCATTTT.

V is TRBV19 and J is TRBJ1-5; no definite D call. V was pared by 2 bases and J by 0 bases, with 11 bases between. Germline V CDR1 and CDR2: LNHDA, SQIVND (reference sequence). CDR3 size: 16 residues. CDR3 residues: CASSIFGGYSNQPQHF. The CDR3 DNA reads as TGTGCCAGTAGTATATTTGGCGGCTATAGCAATCAGCCCCAGCATTTT.

This clone was seen more than once but under ten times. The chain links TRBV28 to TRBJ1-4; tentative D call: TRBD1 (6 bases). The CDR3 loop spans 14 amino acids. V lost 4 bases and J 7 bases, leaving 13 bases between the germline ends. Germline CDR1 reads MDHEN; CDR2 reads SYDVKM. The CDR3 bases are TGTGCCAGCAGTTCCGGGGGCTGGGGTGAAAAACTGTTTTTT. This encodes CASSSGGWGEKLFF.

CDR3 in amino acids: CASSPRGGVSYEQYF. In nucleotides, the CDR3 is TGTGCCAGCAGCCCTCGCGGGGGGGTGTCCTACGAGCAGTACTTC. The gene calls are TRBV5-4 and TRBJ2-7; 9 positions match TRBD2. From germline, CDR1 is SGHNT and CDR2 YYREEE (reference sequence). The CDR3 is made up of 15 amino acids. V was pared by 4 bases and J by 1 base, with 6 bases of the junction left unmatched.

This rearrangement joins TRBV18 to TRBJ1-1, with a tentative D call TRBD1 (5 bases). Germline V gene lookup returns CDR1 KGHSH and CDR2 LQKENI. The V and J ends lost 3 bases and 11 bases respectively, with 16 bases between them. The CDR3 has 13 amino acids. In DNA form, the CDR3 reads TGTGCCAGCTCACCGGGACTCTATTTGGACGCTTTCTTT. It yields the protein CASSPGLYLDAFF. Based on the CDR3 plus reference TRBV18 and TRBJ1-1, the full variable domain is NAGVMQNPRHLVRRRGQEARLRCSPMKGHSHVYWYRQLPEEGLKFMVYLQKENIIDESGMPKERFSAEFPKEGPSILRIQQVVRGDSAAYFCASSPGLYLDAFFGQGTRLTVV.

This rearrangement joins TRBV7-8 to TRBJ1-5; no firm D call. V dropped 1 base and J dropped 4 bases, with 8 bases sitting between them. The CDR3 spans 14 residues. CDR1 and CDR2 (germline): SGHVS, FQNEAQ. In nucleotides, the CDR3 is TGTGCCAGCAGCTTAGAGGCAGGAAATCAGCCCCAGCATTTT. This sequence encodes CASSLEAGNQPQHF.

The V gene is TRBV30, the J gene TRBJ2-3; TRBD2 matches at 7 bases. The germline CDR1 and CDR2 sequences are GTSNPN and SVGIG (reference sequence). V trimming: 4 bases; J trimming: 4 bases; junction bases outside the gene matches: 8. The CDR3 totals 14 residues. The CDR3 DNA reads TGTGCCTGGAAAGCTGCGGGAGTGTCAGATACGCAGTATTTT. Protein sequence: CAWKAAGVSDTQYF.

Points on this clone: Because it lacks the conserved phenylalanine or tryptophan at the end, this CDR3 is likely a read error. The DNA is omitted, as the CDR3 cannot be located on it reliably, and the CDR3 follows TCRdb's listing. This chain connects TRBV6-5 to TRBJ2-7; whether TRBD2, the table's D call, matches the DNA was not checked. Germline CDR1 is MNHEY and CDR2 is SVGAGI. The length of the CDR3 is 14 amino acids, counting both ends. CDR3 sequence reads: CASSTSGLAGPSQS.

Concerning this clone itself: The sample carries other DNA sequences with the same CDR3. The chain couples TRBV5-1 to TRBJ1-1, with D unresolved. CDR1 SGHRS and CDR2 YFSETQ come from the germline V gene. V lost 0 bases to trimming and J lost 3 bases, with 6 bases between them. This CDR3 contains 13 residues. CDR3 sequence (DNA): TGCGCCAGCAGCTTGGGCCGGGACACTGAAGCTTTCTTT. It is translated as CASSLGRDTEAFF.

This chain joins TRBV5-4 and TRBJ1-2; D is unresolved. Per the germline V gene, CDR1 is SGHNT and CDR2 is YYREEE (reference sequence). V lost 1 base to trimming and J lost 4 bases, with 14 bases between them. CDR3 length: 15 amino acids. This CDR3 reads CASSLTPQGGYGYTF. For the CDR3, the DNA is TGTGCCAGCAGCTTGACGCCCCAAGGAGGCTATGGCTACACCTTC.

This chain connects TRBV5-8 to TRBJ2-1; D unclear. The CDR3 is 15 amino acids. The V gene's germline CDR1 is SGHTS and CDR2 YDEGEE. V was shortened by 4 bases and J by 3 bases, with 14 bases between the two germline ends. The CDR3 DNA follows: TGTGCCAGCAGCCCCTATAAGGATTACTACAATGAGCAGTTCTTC. Its protein product is CASSPYKDYYNEQFF.

The CDR3 loop is CASSSQGYNEQFF. In nucleotides, the CDR3 is TGCGCCAGCAGCTCACAAGGGTACAATGAGCAGTTCTTC. The chain links TRBV5-1 to TRBJ2-1; D is uncertain. Trimming left V 3 bases short and J 4 bases short, with 8 bases between. Germline CDR1 is SGHRS and CDR2 is YFSETQ. This CDR3 comprises 13 residues.

This chain connects TRBV25-1 to TRBJ1-5; weak D call: TRBD1 (5 bases). The CDR3 covers 15 residues. The V end lost 4 bases, the J end lost 9 bases, and 19 bases lay between the germline ends. The germline V gene encodes CDR1 MGHDK and CDR2 SYGVNS. CDR3 bases: TGTGCCAGCAGTGGGGGGAGCGGAGACGGCGGGCCCCAGCATTTT. This codes for CASSGGSGDGGPQHF.

The chain links TRBV11-3 to TRBJ2-7, with D tentatively TRBD2 (5 bases). V shed 3 bases and J shed 6 bases, with 12 bases lying between them. The CDR3 totals 13 residues. CDR1 SGHNT and CDR2 YENEEA come from the germline V gene. The CDR3 coding sequence is TGTGCCAGCAGCTTCGGGGTGGCGCTCGAGCAGTACTTC. Translated, it gives CASSFGVALEQYF.

The chain employs TRBV5-1 and TRBJ2-1; 9 positions match TRBD2. The CDR3 contains 15 residues. V trimming: 4 bases; J trimming: 6 bases; junction bases outside the gene matches: 8. The germline CDR1 and CDR2 sequences are SGHRS and YFSETQ. The CDR3 DNA reads as TGCGCCAGCAGCATAGGGACTAGCCAGCGCAATGAGCAGTTCTTC. This gives the protein CASSIGTSQRNEQFF.

This chain links TRBV12-5 with TRBJ1-1; unclear D gene. The V gene's germline CDR1 is LGHNT and CDR2 FRNRAP. The CDR3 extends over 13 amino acids. V dropped 6 bases and J dropped 5 bases, with 13 bases sitting between them. The CDR3 DNA is TGTGCTAGTGGCCAACCGCTTGGGACTGAAGCTTTCTTT. Its translation: CASGQPLGTEAFF. The full variable domain, completed using reference TRBV12-5 and TRBJ1-1, is DARVTQTPRHKVTEMGQEVTMRCQPILGHNTVFWYRQTMMQGLELLAYFRNRAPLDDSGMPKDRFSAEMPDATLATLKIQPSEPRDSAVYFCASGQPLGTEAFFGQGTRLTVV.

This chain uses TRBV20-1 with TRBJ2-1; no clear D gene. There are 11 residues in the CDR3. V was shortened by 3 bases and J by 7 bases, with 7 bases between the two germline ends. Germline CDR1 is DFQATT and CDR2 is SNEGSKA (reference sequence). CDR3 in amino acids: CSASGRNEQFF. The CDR3 nucleotides read TGCAGTGCTAGTGGTCGGAATGAGCAGTTCTTC.

This chain uses TRBV4-1 with TRBJ1-4; 11 bases map to TRBD1. The CDR3 loop spans 16 amino acids. The junction had 4 bases not matched to a gene; V was cut back by 0 bases and J by 7 bases. Germline values: CDR1 MGHRA, CDR2 YSYEKL. The CDR3: CASSQDEGTGGEKLFF. The CDR3 DNA sequence: TGCGCCAGCAGCCAAGATGAAGGGACAGGGGGTGAAAAACTGTTTTTT.

The J gene is TRBJ2-1, the V gene TRBV19, with D uncertain. Germline CDR1 is LNHDA and CDR2 is SQIVND (reference sequence). The V gene lost 2 bases and the J gene lost 5 bases, with 10 bases spanning the gap. The CDR3 contains 14 residues. The CDR3 DNA follows: TGTGCCAGTAGTATACTAGGTATAGACAATGAGCAGTTCTTC. Its translation is CASSILGIDNEQFF.

Turning to this clone: At one boundary the junction diverges from the germline segment, which might be a read error. The chain recombines TRBV9 with TRBJ2-5; 8 bases agree with TRBD2. Germline lookup yields CDR1 SGDLS and CDR2 YYNGEE. This CDR3 is built from 13 residues. The CDR3 nucleotides read TGTGCCAGTAGCGGGACTTCCCGTGAGACCCAGTACTTC. Encoded protein: CASSGTSRETQYF.

V usage is TRBV5-1 and J usage is TRBJ2-1; a weak D match, TRBD2 (6 bases). V gave up 7 bases and J gave up 0 bases, with 14 bases separating them. Germline V lookup: CDR1 SGHRS, CDR2 YFSETQ. The CDR3 runs to 15 residues. CDR3 sequence reads: CASGGTRFSYNEQFF. The DNA of the CDR3 is TGCGCCAGCGGGGGGACTCGATTCTCCTACAATGAGCAGTTCTTC.

This clone was counted a single time. V is TRBV5-6 and J is TRBJ2-2; 12 positions agree with TRBD1. Germline V gives CDR1 SGHDT, CDR2 YYEEEE. This CDR3 comprises 16 residues. V gave up 4 bases and J gave up 5 bases; unmatched junction bases: 6. The CDR3 is CASSAGTGGITGELFF. In DNA, the CDR3 is TGTGCCAGCAGCGCCGGGACAGGGGGCATAACCGGGGAGCTGTTTTTT.